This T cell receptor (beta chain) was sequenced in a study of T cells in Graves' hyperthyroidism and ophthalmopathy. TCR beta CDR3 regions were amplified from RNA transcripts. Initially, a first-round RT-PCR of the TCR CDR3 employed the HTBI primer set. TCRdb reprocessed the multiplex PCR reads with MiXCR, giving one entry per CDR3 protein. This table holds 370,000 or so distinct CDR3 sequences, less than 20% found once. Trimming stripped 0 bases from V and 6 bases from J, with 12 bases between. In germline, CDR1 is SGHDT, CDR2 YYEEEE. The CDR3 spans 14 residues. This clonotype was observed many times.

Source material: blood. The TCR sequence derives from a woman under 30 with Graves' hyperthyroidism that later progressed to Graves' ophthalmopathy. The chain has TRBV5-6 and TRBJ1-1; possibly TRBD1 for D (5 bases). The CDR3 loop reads CASSLAEFRAEAFF. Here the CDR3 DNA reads TGTGCCAGCAGCTTGGCAGAGTTCAGGGCTGAAGCTTTCTTT. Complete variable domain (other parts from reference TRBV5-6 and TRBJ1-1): DAGVTQSPTHLIKTRGQQVTLRCSPKSGHDTVSWYQQALGQGPQFIFQYYEEEERQRGNFPDRFSGHQFPNYSSELNVNALLLGDSALYLCASSLAEFRAEAFFGQGTRLTVV.